This T cell receptor (beta chain) emerged from a study of cytomegalovirus exposure and HLA in healthy donors. In the study overall: The early release's HLA-typed donors yielded tens of millions of unique TCRs. Findings of the study overall: Rarity held for most TCR sequences, but there were some public TCRs that occurred in many donors. HLA allele associations emerged for roughly 17,000 TCR beta sequences in a later analysis, at 0.05 false discovery rate. Reportedly, diagnosis of cytomegalovirus status by the classifier showed high specificity and sensitivity.

Worth noting for this clone: The target antigen is unknown.

The primer mix had 60 Vbeta and 13 Jbeta primers. TCRdb's table, derived via immunoSEQ multiplex PCR, lists solely in-frame clones and lacks some. This sample yields more than 150,000 clones, of which more than 65% are seen a single time; under 2% belongs to the top ten. This receptor was obtained from a girl aged 10 to 17 in good health and CMV-seropositive. Sample: PBMCs.

The CDR3 reads CASSQAALAGAHSTDTQYF. In DNA, the CDR3 is TGTGCCAGCAGCCAAGCGGCATTAGCGGGGGCCCATAGCACAGATACGCAGTATTTT. The rearrangement links TRBV4-2 to TRBJ2-3, with 9 bases fitting TRBD2. Trimming at V came to 1 base and at J to 0 bases, leaving 11 bases not matched to a gene. Per germline, CDR1 LGHNA and CDR2 YNFKEQ. The CDR3 covers 19 residues.